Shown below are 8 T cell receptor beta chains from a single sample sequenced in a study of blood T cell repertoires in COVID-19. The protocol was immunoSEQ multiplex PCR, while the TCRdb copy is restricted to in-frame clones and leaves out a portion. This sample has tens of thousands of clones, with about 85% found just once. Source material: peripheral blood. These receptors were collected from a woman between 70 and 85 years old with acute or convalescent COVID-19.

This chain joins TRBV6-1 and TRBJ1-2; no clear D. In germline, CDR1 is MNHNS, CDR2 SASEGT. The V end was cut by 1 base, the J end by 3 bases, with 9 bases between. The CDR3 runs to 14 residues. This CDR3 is CASSEGGRYYGYTF. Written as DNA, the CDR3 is TGTGCCAGCAGTGAAGGTGGCAGGTACTATGGCTACACCTTC.

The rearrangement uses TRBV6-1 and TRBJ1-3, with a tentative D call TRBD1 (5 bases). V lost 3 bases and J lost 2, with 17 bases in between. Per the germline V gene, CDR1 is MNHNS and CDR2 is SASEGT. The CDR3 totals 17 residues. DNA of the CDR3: TGTGCCAGCAGTGAGACAGCCCAGGTTCGTCCTGGAAACACCATATATTTT. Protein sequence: CASSETAQVRPGNTIYF.

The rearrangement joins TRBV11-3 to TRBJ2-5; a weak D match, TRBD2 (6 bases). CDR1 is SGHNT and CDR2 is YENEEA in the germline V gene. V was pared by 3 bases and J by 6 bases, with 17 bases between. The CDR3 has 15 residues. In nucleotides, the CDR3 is TGTGCCAGCAGCTTTATCCTCGGGAGCGGTAAGACCCAGTACTTC. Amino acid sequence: CASSFILGSGKTQYF.

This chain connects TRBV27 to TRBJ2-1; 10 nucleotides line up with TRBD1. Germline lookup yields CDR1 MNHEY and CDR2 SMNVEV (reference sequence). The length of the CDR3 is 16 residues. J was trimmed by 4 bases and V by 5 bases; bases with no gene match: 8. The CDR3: CASSTPRDRGYNEQFF. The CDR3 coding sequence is TGTGCCAGCAGTACTCCACGGGACAGGGGATACAATGAGCAGTTCTTC.

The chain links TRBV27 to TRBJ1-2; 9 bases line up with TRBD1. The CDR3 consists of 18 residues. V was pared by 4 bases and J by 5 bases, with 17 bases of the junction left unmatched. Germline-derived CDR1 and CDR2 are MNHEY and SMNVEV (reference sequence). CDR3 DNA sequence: TGTGCCAGCAGTTCCACCCATTGGACAGGGGTTCCAGCGTATGGCTACACCTTC. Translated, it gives CASSSTHWTGVPAYGYTF.

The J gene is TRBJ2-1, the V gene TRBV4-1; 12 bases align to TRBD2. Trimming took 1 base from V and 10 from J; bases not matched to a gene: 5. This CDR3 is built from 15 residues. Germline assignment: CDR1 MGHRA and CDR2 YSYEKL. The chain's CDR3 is CASSQVIGLAGEQFF. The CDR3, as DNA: TGCGCCAGCAGCCAAGTCATCGGACTAGCGGGGGAGCAGTTCTTC.

CDR3 region: CASSLETGRVTNEKLFF. In nucleotides, the CDR3 is TGTGCCAGCAGCTTGGAGACAGGAAGGGTAACTAATGAAAAACTGTTTTTT. The V gene is TRBV5-6, the J gene TRBJ1-4; D perhaps matches TRBD1 (6 bases). Germline V gene lookup returns CDR1 SGHDT and CDR2 YYEEEE. Trimming took off 0 bases at V and 1 base at J, with 13 bases between the two ends. The CDR3 runs to 17 residues.

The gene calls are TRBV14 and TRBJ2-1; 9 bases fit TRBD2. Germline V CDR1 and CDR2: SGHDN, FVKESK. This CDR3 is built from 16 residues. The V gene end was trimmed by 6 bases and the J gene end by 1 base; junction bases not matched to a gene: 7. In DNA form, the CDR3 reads TGTGCCAGCAGGCCAAATAGCGGGAGTTCCTACAATGAGCAGTTCTTC. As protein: CASRPNSGSSYNEQFF.